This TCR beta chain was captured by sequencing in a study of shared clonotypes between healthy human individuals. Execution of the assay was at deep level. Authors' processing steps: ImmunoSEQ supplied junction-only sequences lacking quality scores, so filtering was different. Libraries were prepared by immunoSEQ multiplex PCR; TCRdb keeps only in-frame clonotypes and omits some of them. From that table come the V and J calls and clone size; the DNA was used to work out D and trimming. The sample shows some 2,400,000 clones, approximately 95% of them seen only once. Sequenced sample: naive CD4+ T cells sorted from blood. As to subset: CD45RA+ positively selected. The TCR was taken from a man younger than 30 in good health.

CDR3 DNA sequence: TGCGCCAGCAGCTTGGACCGCCATGAGCAGTTCTTC. It codes for CASSLDRHEQFF. The rearrangement joins TRBV5-1 to TRBJ2-1, with unresolved D. V was trimmed by 0 bases and J by 8 bases, leaving 6 bases between them. The CDR3 loop spans 12 amino acids. Germline-derived CDR1 and CDR2 are SGHRS and YFSETQ. The whole variable domain, filled in from reference TRBV5-1 and TRBJ2-1, reads KAGVTQTPRYLIKTRGQQVTLSCSPISGHRSVSWYQQTPGQGLQFLFEYFSETQRNKGNFPGRFSGRQFSNSRSEMNVSTLELGDSALYLCASSLDRHEQFFGPGTRLTVL.